The rows below give T cell receptor beta chains drawn from one sample of a study of long-term antiretroviral therapy in people with HIV. Produced via immunoSEQ multiplex PCR; TCRdb's table is partial and in-frame only. The sample consists of 25,000 to 30,000 clones, approximately 80% of them appearing once. The specimen comprised unsorted PBMCs, sampled 3 years after starting antiretroviral therapy. Source of these receptors: a man aged 35-49 years with HIV. CDR3s include the opening cysteine and the closing phenylalanine or tryptophan. Each record gives: CDR3 protein, CDR3 DNA, V gene, D gene, clone size, J gene. A D gene is named only where the DNA matches it firmly. Not every row has a clone size; where given, it reads once, few, many or a size class.

CASSQDQTEGETQYF TGTGCCAGCAGCCAAGACCAGACAGAAGGAGAGACCCAGTACTTC TRBV4-2 NA NA TRBJ2-5
CASSLGISYEQYF TGCGCCAGCAGCTTGGGGATCTCCTACGAGCAGTACTTC TRBV5-1 NA NA TRBJ2-7
CASSAAGSYGYTF TGTGCCAGCAGCGCGGCCGGCTCCTATGGCTACACCTTC TRBV13 NA NA TRBJ1-2
CASSPGSVYGYTF TGTGCCAGCAGCCCGGGCTCCGTCTATGGCTACACCTTC TRBV7-3 NA few TRBJ1-2
CASSLAQTHQPQHF TGTGCCAGCAGCTTAGCCCAGACCCATCAGCCCCAGCATTTT TRBV7-8 NA once TRBJ1-5
CSVEGQGIGYTF TGCAGCGTTGAGGGGCAGGGAATAGGCTACACCTTC TRBV29-1 NA NA TRBJ1-2
CAITEGQAYEQYF TGTGCCATCACCGAGGGACAGGCCTACGAGCAGTACTTC TRBV10-3 TRBD1 NA TRBJ2-7
CASRAEGLPSYEQYF TGTGCCAGCAGGGCCGAGGGACTCCCCTCCTACGAGCAGTACTTC TRBV2 NA once TRBJ2-7
CASSLATRGYARWTEAFF TGTGCCAGCAGCTTGGCCACCCGGGGTTACGCGAGGTGGACTGAAGCTTTCTTT TRBV5-7 NA NA TRBJ1-1
CASSLSSSSYEQYF TGTGCCAGCAGTTTATCGTCTAGCTCCTACGAGCAGTACTTC TRBV27 NA NA TRBJ2-7
CASSLAGDGAGNTIYF TGTGCCAGCAGCTTGGCAGGGGACGGTGCTGGAAACACCATATATTTT TRBV5-4 NA NA TRBJ1-3
CASSLGRGSTDTQYF TGTGCCAGCAGCTTGGGACGGGGAAGCACAGATACGCAGTATTTT TRBV5-4 NA NA TRBJ2-3
CASSRAVGTDTQYF TGTGCCAGTAGTAGGGCAGTCGGCACAGATACGCAGTATTTT TRBV19 NA NA TRBJ2-3
CASSGDDNGPGTSADTQYF TGTGCCAGCTCGGGAGACGACAACGGCCCCGGTACGAGCGCAGATACGCAGTATTTT TRBV7-8 NA NA TRBJ2-3
CAISDPLGQGPEAFF TGTGCCATCAGTGACCCTCTCGGACAGGGTCCTGAAGCTTTCTTT TRBV10-3 TRBD1 NA TRBJ1-1
CASSVTGTERYGYTF TGTGCCAGCAGCGTTACCGGGACGGAGCGCTATGGCTACACCTTC TRBV4-2 NA few TRBJ1-2
CASTKSGNTDTQYF TGTGCCAGCACCAAGAGCGGGAACACAGATACGCAGTATTTT TRBV7-8 TRBD2 NA TRBJ2-3
CASSRTQNSYEQYF TGTGCCAGCAGTCGGACCCAGAACTCCTACGAGCAGTACTTC TRBV6-1 NA NA TRBJ2-7
CSVLGLAAYNEQFF TGCAGCGTACTGGGACTAGCGGCTTACAATGAGCAGTTCTTC TRBV29-1 TRBD2 NA TRBJ2-1
CARSFMKGKTQYF TGTGCCAGAAGCTTTATGAAAGGCAAGACGCAGTATTTT TRBV5-3 NA NA TRBJ2-3